This T cell receptor beta chain appears in the sequencing data of a study of T cell responses to AZD1222 COVID-19 vaccine. The germline gives CDR1 MDHEN, CDR2 SYDVKM. Trimming cost V 5 bases and J 0 bases; bases outside gene matches: 12. This CDR3 region has 18 residues. In regard to this clone: The antigen remains unidentified.

The table came from immunoSEQ multiplex PCR; TCRdb's copy has only in-frame clones and leaves some out. The sample contains roughly 120,000 clones, about 88% of which appear only once. Study-wide results and limits: Spike-spanning, vaccine-associated CD4 TCRs were dominant at 160-218 and 743-854. Most donors were white British and more were female, and clonal diversity was possibly underestimated. Baseline seropositivity characterized only a handful of AZD1222 recipients.

The J gene is TRBJ2-7, the V gene TRBV28, with 11 positions matching TRBD2. Specimen: peripheral blood, collected on day 0 of AZD1222 vaccination. The sequence was obtained from an adult in good health. DNA of the CDR3: TGTGCCAGCAGTCCCGACGGGACTAGCGGATCAAGCTCCTACGAGCAGTACTTC. Translation: CASSPDGTSGSSSYEQYF. The variable domain in full, with the rest retrieved from reference TRBV28 and TRBJ2-7, is DVKVTQSSRYLVKRTGEKVFLECVQDMDHENMFWYRQDPGLGLRLIYFSYDVKMKEKGDIPEGYSVSREKKERFSLILESASTNQTSMYLCASSPDGTSGSSSYEQYFGPGTRLTVT.